These T cell receptor beta chains were read from a single sample in a study of blood T cell repertoires in COVID-19. Libraries were prepared by immunoSEQ multiplex PCR; TCRdb keeps only in-frame clonotypes and omits some of them. The sample holds about 200,000 clones, around 86% seen once. The sample comprised peripheral blood. The receptors come from a man aged 50 to 60 with acute or convalescent COVID-19. Each CDR3 is given with its conserved first and last residue.

j_gene | v_gene | len | CDR3aa
TRBJ1-2 | TRBV27 | 16 | CASSLNRDRGPYGYTF
TRBJ1-1 | TRBV6-5 | 11 | CASNPRPEAFF
TRBJ1-5 | TRBV19 | 13 | CASSIPPGQPQHF
TRBJ2-6 | TRBV2 | 16 | CASSGQGASGANVLTF
TRBJ1-1 | TRBV15 | 14 | CATSGDRMNTEAFF
TRBJ1-2 | TRBV6-6 | 12 | CASSYFQGGDTF
TRBJ2-1 | TRBV7-8 | 15 | CASSFRTGTYNEQFF
TRBJ2-2 | TRBV27 | 13 | CASSLSPGVELFF
TRBJ1-4 | TRBV7-2 | 13 | CASSLGQEEKLFF
TRBJ1-2 | TRBV14 | 13 | CASSLRINYGYTF